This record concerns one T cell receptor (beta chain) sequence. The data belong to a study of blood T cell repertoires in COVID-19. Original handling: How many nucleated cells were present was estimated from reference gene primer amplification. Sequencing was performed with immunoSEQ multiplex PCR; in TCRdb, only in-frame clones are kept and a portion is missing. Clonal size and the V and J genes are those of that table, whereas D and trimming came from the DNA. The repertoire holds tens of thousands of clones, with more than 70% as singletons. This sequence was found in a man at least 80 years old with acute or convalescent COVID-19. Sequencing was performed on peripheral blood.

The CDR3 DNA is TGTGCCAGCAGCCAAGCGGCCGGGAGGGTTAACACCGGGGAGCTGTTTTTT. Protein product: CASSQAAGRVNTGELFF. The chain combines TRBV4-2 with TRBJ2-2; 8 bases are a match to TRBD2. The CDR3 loop spans 17 amino acids. CDR1 is LGHNA, CDR2 YNFKEQ, per germline. The V gene end was trimmed by 1 base and the J gene end by 2 bases; junction bases not matched to a gene: 6.